The 6 T cell receptor beta chains presented below share a single source sample, sequenced in a study of CD8 T cells in ankylosing spondylitis. The study, taken as a whole, reports: Among TCR beta sequences, a motif of about 8 highly homologous variants appeared characteristic of ankylosing spondylitis blood.

TCRdb re-analysed the 5' RACE reads in MiXCR, keeping a single row per CDR3 protein. The data show about 220,000 distinct CDR3 sequences, with approximately 7.4% seen just once and more than 13% held by the top ten. Antigen specificity for these receptors is unknown. Source material: blood, either unsorted or a sorted T cell fraction (not recorded which). The receptors here all came from a male donor with ankylosing spondylitis.

This clonotype came up many times. The chain carries TRBV7-9 and TRBJ2-7; the D is unclear. Germline CDR1 SEHNR, CDR2 FQNEAQ (reference sequence). The CDR3 runs 13 residues. The V and J ends lost 7 bases and 3 bases respectively, with 13 bases between them. The CDR3 reads CASTGSIFYEQYF. The CDR3 bases are TGTGCCAGCACAGGCAGCATATTCTACGAGCAGTACTTC.

This clonotype occurred many times. This chain links TRBV20-1 with TRBJ2-1; D gene uncertain. The CDR3 contains 13 residues. Trimming removed 3 bases at V and 8 bases at J, with 14 bases between. The germline V gene encodes CDR1 DFQATT and CDR2 SNEGSKA (reference sequence). The CDR3 protein is CSARELPPDEQFF. CDR3 in DNA: TGCAGTGCTAGGGAACTACCCCCGGATGAGCAGTTCTTC.

This clonotype came up a few times. The chain uses TRBV7-9 and TRBJ2-7; D is possibly TRBD1 (7 bases). CDR1 SEHNR and CDR2 FQNEAQ come from the germline V gene (reference sequence). Deletions cut 5 bases from V and 7 bases from J, with 21 bases between. The CDR3 has 15 amino acids. The CDR3 sequence: CASSPIGAGGGEQYF. In DNA form, the CDR3 reads TGTGCCAGCAGCCCGATCGGGGCAGGGGGAGGAGAGCAGTACTTC. The entire variable domain, with the rest obtained from reference TRBV7-9 and TRBJ2-7, is as follows: DTGVSQNPRHKITKRGQNVTFRCDPISEHNRLYWYRQTLGQGPEFLTYFQNEAQLEKSRLLSDRFSAERPKGSFSTLEIQRTEQGDSAMYLCASSPIGAGGGEQYFGPGTRLTVT.

The chain recombines TRBV7-9 with TRBJ1-2, with D unresolved. This CDR3 region has 18 residues. Germline CDR1 and CDR2: SEHNR and FQNEAQ (reference sequence). V was clipped by 2 bases and J by 2 bases, with 21 bases between them. The CDR3 reads CASSLPQITSPPNYGYTF. CDR3 DNA sequence: TGTGCCAGCAGCTTACCCCAGATAACATCCCCCCCCAACTATGGCTACACCTTC.

This clonotype came up many times. This chain joins TRBV27 and TRBJ2-7, with a possible D match to TRBD2 (5 bases). The CDR3 runs to 13 residues. In germline, CDR1 is MNHEY, CDR2 SMNVEV (reference sequence). V was cut by 4 bases and J by 0 bases, with 7 bases left in between. The CDR3 loop reads CASSSGDSYEQYF. The DNA for the CDR3 is TGTGCCAGCAGTTCCGGGGACTCCTACGAGCAGTACTTC.

In this sample, this clonotype turned up many times. This chain joins TRBV10-3 and TRBJ1-4; D remains ambiguous. Germline V gene sequence: CDR1 ENHRY, CDR2 SYGVKD. CDR3 size: 13 residues. Deletions cut 7 bases from V and 5 bases from J, with 11 bases between. CDR3 nucleotide sequence: TGTGCCATCAATGACAACCTCAATGAAAAACTGTTTTTT. Its protein product is CAINDNLNEKLFF.